This T cell receptor (beta chain) was documented in a study of PD-L1 blockade in urothelial cancer. Study-wide background: The patients' atezolizumab therapy, 1,200 mg intravenously every 3 weeks, started in the mid-2010s. Previous chemotherapy exposure amounted to 0 to 3 regimens for patients. Blood gave a median roughly 150,000 T cells.

In germline, CDR1 is LNHDA, CDR2 SQIVND (reference sequence). The CDR3 covers 15 residues. V lost 2 bases to trimming and J lost 2 bases; unmatched junction nucleotides: 3. Time point noted: pretreatment peripheral blood. The study enrolled patients with locally advanced or metastatic urothelial carcinoma. Generated by immunoSEQ multiplex PCR, the TCRdb table keeps only in-frame clones and is missing some. The sample holds tens of thousands of clones, roughly 76% seen once. The source of this sequence is a man aged 65-85 years with urothelial cancer. The gene calls are TRBV19 and TRBJ1-3; TRBD1 aligns across 7 bases. The source material was PBMCs, sampled around atezolizumab (anti-PD-L1) treatment. CDR3 sequence (DNA): TGTGCCAGTAGTATAACAGGGGAAGCTGGAAACACCATATATTTT. Protein sequence: CASSITGEAGNTIYF.